The 10 T cell receptor beta chains below were found in one sample sequenced in a study of T cells in women clearing cervical HPV infection. Profiled with immunoSEQ multiplex PCR; TCRdb holds only in-frame clones, not every one. The sample is made up of roughly 20,000 clones, and the top ten hold around 5% of it. The sample taken for sequencing was blood buffy coat. The receptor source for this set is a woman aged 18 to 75 with a cervical HPV16 infection that either progressed to CIN3+ or cleared (not recorded which).

Turning to this clone: The sequenced fragment ends 3 residues before the CDR3 boundary, so the rest is inferred from the germline J gene. The rearrangement links TRBV5-6 to TRBJ1-2, with unresolved D. Trimming removed 4 bases from V and 1 base from J, with 11 bases in between. This CDR3 contains 14 residues. Per germline, CDR1 SGHDT and CDR2 YYEEEE. The CDR3 region is CASSPRIDNYGYTF. The part of the CDR3 DNA that was read is TGTGCCAGCAGCCCCAGGATCGATAACTATGGC.

A note on this clone: The read terminates 3 residues before the CDR3 end, so the remaining end is supplied by the germline J gene. This chain joins TRBV9 and TRBJ2-1; D possibly corresponds to TRBD2 (8 bases). This CDR3 is built from 18 residues. Germline CDR1 and CDR2: SGDLS and YYNGEE. Between the trimmed V and J ends, which lost 0 bases and 3 bases, there was a span of 19 bases. CDR3: CASSVGVTGGGGYNEQFF. CDR3 DNA, as far as it was read: TGTGCCAGCAGCGTAGGGGTTACGGGAGGGGGCGGCTACAATGAG. The full variable domain, its missing parts supplied by reference TRBV9 and TRBJ2-1, is DSGVTQTPKHLITATGQRVTLRCSPRSGDLSVYWYQQSLDQGLQFLIQYYNGEERAKGNILERFSAQQFPDLHSELNLSSLELGDSALYFCASSVGVTGGGGYNEQFFGPGTRLTVL.

As concerns this clone: The read is 3 residues too short to cover the CDR3 end, so that end is filled in from the germline J gene. The rearrangement links TRBV13 to TRBJ2-2; TRBD1 agrees at 8 bases. The CDR3 runs to 14 residues. Germline V CDR1 and CDR2: PRHDT, FYEKMQ (reference sequence). The CDR3 protein is CASSTRQGNEKLFF. The sequenced CDR3 bases are TGTGCCAGCAGCACCCGACAGGGGAATGAAAAG.

Regarding this clone: The read ends 3 residues shy of where the CDR3 ends; the end is completed using the germline J gene. The rearrangement joins TRBV6-4 to TRBJ2-1; the D call may be TRBD1 or TRBD2 (5 bases each). The germline V gene has CDR1 MRHNA and CDR2 SNTAGT. V was cut by 3 bases and J by 0 bases, with 9 bases left in between. CDR3 length: 15 amino acids. Partial CDR3 DNA: TGTGCCAGCAGTGAAAAGGGGAGCTCCTACAATGAG. It encodes CASSEKGSSYNE. The full CDR3 sequence reads CASSEKGSSYNEQFF.

For this clone: With the read ending 3 residues before the CDR3 end, the germline J gene is used to fill in that end. The rearrangement links TRBV19 to TRBJ2-3; 8 bases fit TRBD1. The CDR3 spans 13 residues. The germline CDR1 and CDR2 sequences are LNHDA and SQIVND (reference sequence). The CDR3 here is CASSATGGETQYF. The CDR3 DNA, read in part, is TGTGCCAGTAGTGCAACAGGGGGAGAGACG.

With regard to this clone: The CDR3 end is not reached by the read, which stops 3 residues before it; the germline J gene fills it in. V and J are TRBV5-1 and TRBJ1-6; D unclear. V lost 2 bases and J lost 2, with 11 bases in between. This CDR3 has 16 residues. The V gene's germline CDR1 is SGHRS and CDR2 YFSETQ. Partial CDR3 DNA: TGCGCCAGCAGCTTTACAAGCGGCACCTATAATTCACCC. Translated, it gives CASSFTSGTYNSP. In full, the CDR3 reads CASSFTSGTYNSPLHF.

To note about this clone: The CDR3 goes on 3 residues after the read ends, and that part is filled in from the germline J gene. The V call is TRBV29-1, the J call TRBJ2-2; D gene ambiguous. The ends were cut back, 7 bases at V and 3 bases at J, with 6 bases in the middle. The germline CDR1 and CDR2 sequences are SQVTM and ANQGSEA. The CDR3 spans 11 residues. Here the CDR3 reads CSALDTGELFF. The part of the CDR3 DNA that was read is TGCAGCGCCCTCGACACCGGGGAG.

CDR3 amino acids: CASSQLAGAYNEQFF. The sequenced part of the CDR3 DNA is TGTGCCAGCTCCCAACTAGCGGGGGCCTACAATGAG. The gene calls are TRBV18 and TRBJ2-1; 11 positions agree with TRBD2. The missing CDR3 end, 3 residues past where the read stops, is filled in from the germline J gene. The CDR3 has 15 residues. With 6 bases clipped from V and 2 bases from J, the junction kept 3 bases outside the gene matches. Germline loops: CDR1 KGHSH, CDR2 LQKENI.

On this clone: The observed sequence ends 3 residues before the CDR3 terminus, with the missing tail filled in from the germline J gene. V and J are TRBV18 and TRBJ1-1; a possible D gene is TRBD1 (6 bases). The CDR3 has 16 residues. The germline V gene has CDR1 KGHSH and CDR2 LQKENI. V was shortened by 1 base and J by 4 bases, with 16 bases between the two germline ends. The CDR3 DNA, read in part, is TGTGCCAGCTCACCACAGATACAGGGCGTGGGCACTGAA. It is translated as CASSPQIQGVGTE. The full-length CDR3 reads as CASSPQIQGVGTEAFF.

CDR3 bases read: TGTGCCAGCAGTTTTATAAGCGACAGGGGTGCGAGCCAGCCC. Encoded protein: CASSFISDRGASQP. The whole CDR3 region reads CASSFISDRGASQPQHF. The rearrangement uses TRBV28 and TRBJ1-5, with TRBD1 matching over 8 bases. Sequencing ends 3 residues short of the CDR3 end; the germline J gene provides the rest. CDR3 length: 17 amino acids. CDR1 is MDHEN, CDR2 SYDVKM, per germline. V shed 3 bases and J 7 bases; nucleotides not matched to a gene: 14.